This T cell receptor (beta chain) appears in the sequencing data of a study of blood T cell repertoires in COVID-19. In the study overall: Samples of COVID-19 (acute and convalescent) were obtained from the United States, Italy and Spain. PBMCs, B-cell-depleted T cells, or T cells were the source of the cDNA or gDNA that made up the material.

This CDR3 is built from 13 residues. V lost 1 base and J lost 5, with 6 bases in between. Generated by immunoSEQ multiplex PCR, the TCRdb table keeps only in-frame clones and is missing some. Seen here are some 49,000 clones, approximately 87% observed once, and the top ten hold over 9.5%. The sequenced material came from peripheral blood. The chain uses TRBV12-3 or TRBV12-4 and TRBJ1-5; unclear D gene. The clonotype originates from a human donor in a cohort sampled during active COVID-19. The CDR3 here is CASSLDRYQPQHF. CDR3 in DNA: TGTGCCAGCAGTTTAGACCGGTATCAGCCCCAGCATTTT.